The rows below give T cell receptor beta chains drawn from one sample of a study of Ad26.COV2.S vaccination and SARS-CoV-2 variants. TCRdb's table, derived via immunoSEQ multiplex PCR, lists solely in-frame clones and lacks some. This sample yields about 320,000 clones, of which around 83% are seen a single time; roughly 2.1% belongs to the top ten. The sample consisted of peripheral blood, taken in a trial of Ad26.COV2.S vaccine versus placebo. These receptors came from a person aged 18-60 years who received the Ad26.COV2.S COVID-19 vaccine or a placebo. The CDR3 runs from the conserved cysteine through the conserved F or W. Fields, in order: clone size, V gene, CDR3 length, J gene, D gene, CDR3 protein, CDR3 DNA. A D gene is named only where the DNA matches it firmly. Some rows mark clone size as missing; the rest say once, few, many or name a class of expanded clone.

NA,TRBV7-2,13,TRBJ1-1,NA,CASSLVGNTEAFF,TGTGCCAGCAGCTTAGTAGGGAACACTGAAGCTTTCTTT
NA,TRBV5-1,15,TRBJ1-2,TRBD1,CASSLATGGTYGYTF,TGCGCCAGCAGCTTGGCCACAGGGGGCACGTATGGCTACACCTTC
NA,TRBV6-2/TRBV6-3,13,TRBJ2-7,NA,CASSYLGGYEQYF,TGTGCCAGCAGTTATTTGGGGGGCTACGAGCAGTACTTC
NA,TRBV14,19,TRBJ1-1,TRBD1,CASSLVVLRGQGIVSEAFF,TGTGCCAGCAGCCTTGTTGTTCTGAGGGGGCAGGGTATCGTCTCTGAAGCTTTCTTT
NA,TRBV18,16,TRBJ1-5,TRBD1,CASSLSRDRGAWPQHF,TGTGCCAGCTCGTTAAGTAGGGACAGGGGCGCTTGGCCCCAGCATTTT
NA,TRBV5-6,15,TRBJ2-7,NA,CASDLYYGGSYEQYF,TGTGCCAGCGACCTATACTACGGGGGATCCTACGAGCAGTACTTC
NA,TRBV7-9,13,TRBJ1-4,NA,CFSRRGNSEKLFF,TGCTTTAGTCGTCGAGGGAATTCTGAAAAACTGTTTTTT
NA,TRBV3-1/TRBV3-2,12,TRBJ2-3,NA,CASGGSTDTQYF,TGTGCCAGCGGGGGTAGCACAGATACGCAGTATTTT
NA,TRBV2,12,TRBJ2-7,TRBD1,CASKGQGYEQYF,TGTGCCAGCAAGGGACAGGGTTACGAGCAGTACTTC
NA,TRBV12-3/TRBV12-4,13,TRBJ2-3,NA,CASRLDKTDTQYF,TGTGCCAGCCGACTCGACAAGACAGATACGCAGTATTTT
once,TRBV30,16,TRBJ2-3,TRBD2,CAWSKNLAGGADTQYF,TGTGCCTGGAGTAAGAATCTAGCGGGGGGCGCAGATACGCAGTATTTT
NA,TRBV5-5,11,TRBJ1-2,NA,CASSSYYGYTF,TGTGCCAGCAGCTCCTACTATGGCTACACCTTC
NA,TRBV19,12,TRBJ2-1,NA,CASSRLGDEQFF,TGTGCCAGTAGTAGACTAGGGGATGAGCAGTTCTTC
NA,TRBV7-2,15,TRBJ1-3,NA,CASSRGGARGNTIYF,TGTGCCAGCAGCCGCGGTGGGGCCCGCGGAAACACCATATATTTT
NA,TRBV6-5,15,TRBJ1-1,NA,CASRLGGTVHTEAFF,TGTGCCAGCAGACTTGGCGGGACGGTCCACACTGAAGCTTTCTTT
NA,TRBV29-1,15,TRBJ1-1,NA,CSVGLVAGDAPEAFF,TGCAGCGTCGGCCTGGTAGCCGGGGACGCACCTGAAGCTTTCTTT
NA,TRBV30,17,TRBJ2-3,TRBD2,CAWSEGLAGPSADTQYF,TGTGCCTGGAGTGAGGGTTTAGCGGGGCCTAGCGCAGATACGCAGTATTTT
NA,TRBV27,13,TRBJ1-6,TRBD1,CAIRTGANSPLHF,TGTGCCATTCGGACAGGGGCCAATTCACCCCTCCACTTT
NA,TRBV5-1,14,TRBJ2-7,TRBD1,CASRVGTGTYEQYF,TGCGCCAGCAGGGTTGGGACAGGTACCTACGAGCAGTACTTC
NA,TRBV20-1,14,TRBJ1-1,NA,CSASPTGRATEAFF,TGCAGTGCTAGTCCAACAGGGAGGGCCACTGAAGCTTTCTTT
once,TRBV28,12,TRBJ2-7,NA,CASSLPGYEQYF,TGTGCCAGCAGTTTACCCGGCTACGAGCAGTACTTC
NA,TRBV7-9,14,TRBJ1-2,NA,CASSLGGDGYGYTF,TGTGCCAGCAGCCTCGGCGGGGATGGCTATGGCTACACCTTC
NA,TRBV27,13,TRBJ2-7,NA,CASSLGRAYEQYF,TGTGCCAGCAGTTTGGGAAGGGCCTACGAGCAGTACTTC
NA,TRBV25-1,13,TRBJ1-6,NA,CASDQGQGSPLHF,TGTGCCAGCGACCAGGGGCAAGGTTCACCCCTCCACTTT
NA,TRBV9,16,TRBJ2-1,TRBD2,CASSVLLAGGPDEQFF,TGTGCCAGCAGCGTTTTACTAGCGGGGGGGCCCGATGAGCAGTTCTTC
once,TRBV28,13,TRBJ2-5,NA,CASSLGPRETQYF,TGTGCCAGCAGTTTAGGGCCCCGGGAGACCCAGTACTTC
NA,TRBV9,14,TRBJ1-4,NA,CASSPQATNEKLFF,TGTGCCAGCAGCCCCCAGGCAACTAATGAAAAACTGTTTTTT
NA,TRBV10-3,14,TRBJ2-5,NA,CAISDREVQETQYF,TGTGCCATCAGTGATCGAGAGGTTCAAGAGACCCAGTACTTC
NA,TRBV28,17,TRBJ1-2,NA,CASSPPGTQGLGYGYTF,TGTGCCAGCAGTCCCCCGGGGACGCAGGGGCTTGGCTATGGCTACACCTTC
NA,TRBV6-5,14,TRBJ1-2,TRBD1,CASTRQGAGYGYTF,TGTGCCAGCACACGACAGGGGGCTGGCTATGGCTACACCTTC
NA,TRBV30,13,TRBJ2-7,TRBD2,CAWSGAGVREQYF,TGTGCCTGGTCCGGGGCGGGGGTGCGGGAGCAGTACTTC
NA,TRBV19,16,TRBJ2-2,NA,CASSIRTMWDTGELFF,TGTGCCAGTAGTATTAGGACTATGTGGGACACCGGGGAGCTGTTTTTT
NA,TRBV7-9,16,TRBJ2-1,TRBD1,CASSPTGTGVYNEQFF,TGTGCCAGCAGCCCAACCGGGACAGGGGTATACAATGAGCAGTTCTTC
NA,TRBV6-5,14,TRBJ2-1,TRBD1,CASMSGQGVDEQFF,TGTGCCAGCATGTCGGGACAGGGCGTGGATGAGCAGTTCTTC
NA,TRBV5-4,13,TRBJ2-7,TRBD2,CASSREGVGEQYF,TGTGCCAGCAGCCGGGAGGGAGTCGGCGAGCAGTACTTC
once,TRBV5-1,14,TRBJ2-2,TRBD2,CASSLRGDTGELFF,TGCGCCAGCAGCTTGCGGGGGGACACCGGGGAGCTGTTTTTT
once,TRBV7-9,15,TRBJ2-1,TRBD2,CASSRTSGANNEQFF,TGTGCCAGCAGCCGGACTAGCGGGGCCAACAATGAGCAGTTCTTC
NA,TRBV3-1/TRBV3-2,15,TRBJ1-1,NA,CASSQGRACGTEAFF,TGTGCCAGCAGCCAAGGCCGAGCGTGCGGGACTGAAGCTTTCTTT
NA,TRBV6-2/TRBV6-3,12,TRBJ1-1,NA,CASSLLWGLAFF,TGTGCCAGCAGTTTACTCTGGGGTTTGGCTTTCTTT
NA,TRBV4-3,15,TRBJ2-7,NA,CASSQDTGFNYEQYF,TGCGCCAGCAGCCAAGATACAGGATTTAACTACGAGCAGTACTTC
NA,TRBV6-1,18,TRBJ2-6,TRBD2,CASSASAGGLSGANVLTF,TGTGCCAGCAGTGCTTCAGCGGGGGGGCTCTCTGGGGCCAACGTCCTGACTTTC
NA,TRBV9,16,TRBJ2-3,TRBD2,CASSNRGEVGVDTQYF,TGTGCCAGCTCTAATCGGGGGGAAGTGGGCGTTGATACGCAGTATTTT
NA,TRBV12-2,13,TRBJ2-7,NA,CASRGQGGNEQYF,TGTGCAAGCCGGGGACAGGGAGGCAACGAGCAGTACTTC
once,TRBV7-2,14,TRBJ1-2,NA,CASSLNRNRDGYTF,TGTGCCAGCAGCCTTAATAGGAACAGGGATGGCTACACCTTC
NA,TRBV10-3,13,TRBJ2-1,NA,CAIRPGQPNEQFF,TGTGCCATCAGACCCGGACAACCCAATGAGCAGTTCTTC
once,TRBV5-1,13,TRBJ2-3,NA,CASSLDDEGTQYF,TGCGCCAGCAGCTTGGACGATGAAGGTACGCAGTATTTT
once,TRBV21-1,16,TRBJ2-1,NA,CASRTGGGSCVNEQFF,TGTGCCAGCAGGACAGGGGGGGGCAGTTGTGTCAATGAGCAGTTCTTC
NA,TRBV11-2,15,TRBJ2-7,NA,CASSLVGDGSYEQYF,TGTGCCAGCAGCTTAGTGGGGGACGGTAGCTACGAGCAGTACTTC
NA,TRBV7-9,14,TRBJ1-1,NA,CASSLVSSGAEAFF,TGTGCCAGCAGCTTAGTATCATCGGGGGCTGAAGCTTTCTTT
NA,TRBV20-1,13,TRBJ1-5,NA,CSASNQPNQPQHF,TGCAGTGCTAGTAATCAGCCTAATCAGCCCCAGCATTTT